The 22 T cell receptor beta chains listed next were all sequenced from one sample in a study of blood T cell repertoires in COVID-19. Sequencing used immunoSEQ multiplex PCR; TCRdb keeps in-frame clones, though not all of them. The data show tens of thousands of clones, roughly 86% seen once. Specimen: peripheral blood. The receptor set was obtained from a man aged 60 to 69 with active or convalescent COVID-19.

This clone was counted once. This chain connects TRBV4-3 to TRBJ1-4; 9 bases agree with TRBD1. Germline V lookup: CDR1 LGHNA, CDR2 YSLEER. This CDR3 contains 15 residues. V gave up 1 base and J gave up 8 bases; unmatched junction bases: 5. The CDR3 is CASSQGTGGREKLFF. DNA of the CDR3: TGCGCCAGCAGCCAAGGTACAGGGGGCAGAGAAAAACTGTTTTTT.

This sequence joins TRBV28 and TRBJ1-2; tentatively, D is TRBD1 (5 bases). Germline CDR1 reads MDHEN; CDR2 reads SYDVKM. This CDR3 is built from 12 residues. Trimming removed 2 bases at V and 8 bases at J, with 9 bases between. The CDR3 spells CASSLLRGGYTF. CDR3 coding DNA: TGTGCCAGCAGTTTACTGCGGGGCGGCTACACCTTC.

This chain links TRBV6-2 or TRBV6-3 with TRBJ1-1, with 8 bases aligning to TRBD1. Losses at the gene ends were 4 bases for V and 0 bases for J; bases not matched to a gene: 4. This CDR3 is built from 15 residues. Germline loops: CDR1 MNHEY, CDR2 SVGEGT. The CDR3 sequence is CASSSGQAMNTEAFF. The CDR3, as DNA: TGTGCCAGCAGTTCGGGACAGGCGATGAACACTGAAGCTTTCTTT.

The chain joins TRBV2 to TRBJ2-6; perhaps TRBD2 as D (5 bases). The CDR3 has 16 residues. The germline V gene has CDR1 SNHLY and CDR2 FYNNEI. V was shortened by 4 bases and J by 0 bases, with 10 bases between the two germline ends. The CDR3 here is CASSAWRASGANVLTF. In nucleotides, the CDR3 is TGTGCCAGCAGTGCGTGGCGGGCCTCTGGGGCCAACGTCCTGACTTTC.

This chain links TRBV7-2 with TRBJ1-2, with TRBD1 as a possible D gene (6 bases). Trimming took off 2 bases at V and 7 bases at J, with 14 bases between the two ends. This CDR3 comprises 14 residues. Germline assignment: CDR1 SGHTA and CDR2 FQGNSA. The CDR3 here is CASSLPQGLGGYTF. CDR3 DNA: TGTGCCAGCAGCTTACCGCAGGGGCTTGGTGGCTACACCTTC.

DNA for the CDR3: TGTGCCAGCTCACCAAGACAGAACACTGAAGCTTTCTTT. Translating gives CASSPRQNTEAFF. The chain employs TRBV18 and TRBJ1-1; D remains ambiguous. This CDR3 comprises 13 residues. Looked up from germline, CDR1 is KGHSH and CDR2 is LQKENI. Trimming shortened V by 2 bases and J by 1 base, and 5 bases separated the two germline ends.

The chain combines TRBV5-1 with TRBJ2-5, with 9 nucleotides matching TRBD2. This CDR3 region has 14 residues. Germline V CDR1 and CDR2: SGHRS, YFSETQ. Trimming removed 4 bases from V and 2 bases from J; junction bases left unmatched: 3. The CDR3 region has the DNA TGCGCCAGCAGCAGTCTAGCGGGGCAAGAGACCCAGTACTTC. Translated: CASSSLAGQETQYF.

The J gene is TRBJ2-7, the V gene TRBV4-3, with TRBD1 as a possible D gene (5 bases). Germline V gene sequence: CDR1 LGHNA, CDR2 YSLEER. This CDR3 is built from 14 residues. The V and J ends lost 0 bases and 2 bases respectively, with 8 bases between them. This CDR3 is CASSQESGTYEQYF. CDR3 nucleotide sequence: TGCGCCAGCAGCCAAGAGTCAGGGACCTACGAGCAGTACTTC.

The rearrangement links TRBV18 to TRBJ2-7; D is undetermined. V lost 6 bases and J 2 bases, leaving 20 bases between the germline ends. Germline V gene lookup returns CDR1 KGHSH and CDR2 LQKENI. The CDR3 contains 16 residues. Here the CDR3 reads CASSASWPPPTYEQYF. The CDR3 DNA reads as TGTGCCAGCTCCGCTAGTTGGCCACCGCCAACCTACGAGCAGTACTTC.

The V call is TRBV12-5, the J call TRBJ2-1; tentative D call: TRBD2 (7 bases). The CDR3 runs 16 residues. Germline CDR1 reads LGHNT; CDR2 reads FRNRAP. The ends were cut back, 7 bases at V and 5 bases at J, with 21 bases in the middle. The CDR3 loop is CASAMGRGATNNEQFF. In DNA, the CDR3 is TGTGCTAGTGCTATGGGACGGGGGGCCACCAACAATGAGCAGTTCTTC.

The chain carries TRBV9 and TRBJ1-2, with 9 positions matching TRBD1. This CDR3 contains 16 residues. Germline V CDR1 and CDR2: SGDLS, YYNGEE. Losses at the gene ends were 0 bases for V and 8 bases for J; bases not matched to a gene: 11. The CDR3 DNA sequence: TGTGCCAGCAGCGTAGCTTTAGGGGGACAGGGAGGAGGCTACACCTTC. This encodes CASSVALGGQGGGYTF.

The chain is built from TRBV6-5 and TRBJ2-1; TRBD2 is a possible D gene (7 bases). This CDR3 spans 14 amino acids. Germline values: CDR1 MNHEY, CDR2 SVGAGI. Trimming removed 2 bases at V and 8 bases at J, with 13 bases between. The CDR3 DNA follows: TGTGCCAGCAGTTACCTTGGGGGGGGCTATGAGCAGTTCTTC. It encodes CASSYLGGGYEQFF.

CDR3 coding DNA: TGTGCCAGCAGTTCGGCTAGCGCACGTAACCAGGGGGAGCTGTTTTTT. Its protein product is CASSSASARNQGELFF. The V gene is TRBV28, the J gene TRBJ2-2, with D perhaps matching TRBD2 (6 bases). This CDR3 has 16 residues. V gave up 4 bases and J gave up 8 bases, with 20 bases separating them. CDR1 and CDR2 from the germline V gene are MDHEN and SYDVKM.

V is TRBV7-3 and J is TRBJ1-4, with 7 bases matching TRBD1. Germline V gene sequence: CDR1 SGHTA, CDR2 FQGTGA. J lost 8 bases, V lost 5 bases, and 5 bases had no gene match. The CDR3 spans 13 residues. CDR3 sequence (DNA): TGTGCCAGCAGCAAGGGGGCTGGGGAAAAACTGTTTTTT. Protein product: CASSKGAGEKLFF.

The gene calls are TRBV28 and TRBJ2-1; possibly TRBD2 for D (7 bases). Trimming took 6 bases from V and 8 from J, leaving 23 bases between them. The CDR3 is 16 amino acids. The V gene's germline CDR1 is MDHEN and CDR2 SYDVKM. The CDR3 here is CASSPLGGGAFHEQFF. CDR3 DNA: TGTGCCAGCAGCCCCTTGGGCGGGGGCGCGTTCCATGAGCAGTTCTTC.

The CDR3 bases are TGCGCCAGCAGCTTGGCACGGGACTATGGCTACACCTTC. Protein product: CASSLARDYGYTF. The chain is built from TRBV5-1 and TRBJ1-2, with D hard to call. This CDR3 has 13 residues. CDR1 and CDR2 from the germline V gene are SGHRS and YFSETQ. Trimming shortened V by 0 bases and J by 3 bases, and 6 bases separated the two germline ends. Based on the CDR3 plus reference TRBV5-1 and TRBJ1-2, the full variable domain is KAGVTQTPRYLIKTRGQQVTLSCSPISGHRSVSWYQQTPGQGLQFLFEYFSETQRNKGNFPGRFSGRQFSNSRSEMNVSTLELGDSALYLCASSLARDYGYTFGSGTRLTVV.

This clone was seen once. The J gene is TRBJ1-2, the V gene TRBV7-2; 9 nucleotides align to TRBD1. This CDR3 contains 14 residues. Germline trimming cut 1 base from V and 5 bases from J; bases unmatched to any gene: 2. CDR1 and CDR2 (germline): SGHTA, FQGNSA. CDR3 sequence (DNA): TGTGCCAGCAGCTTAGGAGGGACAGGGTATGGCTACACCTTC. Translated, it gives CASSLGGTGYGYTF.

CDR3 in amino acids: CASSLGTGGTEAFF. The CDR3 coding sequence is TGCGCCAGCAGCTTAGGGACAGGGGGCACTGAAGCTTTCTTT. V gene TRBV5-1 combines with J gene TRBJ1-1, with 11 bases that match TRBD1. The CDR3 spans 14 residues. The J segment lost 4 bases and the V segment lost 2 bases, leaving 1 base of the junction unmatched. Germline CDR1 reads SGHRS; CDR2 reads YFSETQ.

The chain is built from TRBV7-6 and TRBJ1-5, with D possibly matching TRBD1 (5 bases). The CDR3 is 15 residues long. With 2 bases removed from V and 5 bases from J, the gap between germline ends came to 13 bases. CDR1 and CDR2 (germline): SGHVS, FNYEAQ. CDR3 sequence reads: CASSLYSGSDQPQHF. The CDR3 nucleotides are TGTGCCAGCAGCTTATATTCAGGGTCCGATCAGCCCCAGCATTTT. Full variable domain (rest looked up from reference TRBV7-6 and TRBJ1-5): GAGVSQSPRYKVTKRGQDVALRCDPISGHVSLYWYRQALGQGPEFLTYFNYEAQQDKSGLPNDRFSAERPEGSISTLTIQRTEQRDSAMYRCASSLYSGSDQPQHFGDGTRLSIL.

The chain couples TRBV5-1 to TRBJ1-2; D gene uncertain. CDR3 length: 15 residues. The germline CDR1 and CDR2 sequences are SGHRS and YFSETQ. Trimming shortened V by 1 base and J by 2 bases, and 12 bases separated the two germline ends. The CDR3 loop is CASSLSPAGNYGYTF. DNA of the CDR3: TGCGCCAGCAGCTTGAGTCCAGCCGGGAACTATGGCTACACCTTC.

The chain is built from TRBV27 and TRBJ2-5; 8 bases fit TRBD2. Germline values: CDR1 MNHEY, CDR2 SMNVEV (reference sequence). The CDR3 sequence is 16 residues long. With 5 bases clipped from V and 5 bases from J, the junction kept 13 bases outside the gene matches. CDR3 region: CASSLFLSGGLETQYF. The DNA for the CDR3 is TGTGCCAGCAGTCTCTTCCTCAGCGGGGGTTTGGAGACCCAGTACTTC.

The chain joins TRBV10-3 to TRBJ2-7; D gene uncertain. V was trimmed by 0 bases and J by 5 bases, leaving 11 bases between them. The CDR3 has 14 residues. The germline V gene has CDR1 ENHRY and CDR2 SYGVKD. CDR3 DNA: TGTGCCATCAGTGAGTCTCTACGGCTAGACGAGCAGTACTTC. Its translation is CAISESLRLDEQYF.